A selection of T cell receptor beta chains follows, all from one sample in a study of spatial heterogeneity in lung cancer. In TCRdb, the 5' RACE reads were re-called with MiXCR into one record per CDR3 protein. The data contain about 94,000 distinct CDR3 sequences, roughly 21% of them seen just once; the ten biggest clones take up just over 20%. The input for sequencing was PBMCs, taken at follow-up. The receptors come from a male donor with early-stage non-small cell lung cancer. Each CDR3 is given with its conserved first and last residue. D genes are given only for firm matches. Expanded clones get a size class; other rows say once, few or many, or leave the size out.

CASSLSPSGSADTQYF	TGCGCCAGCAGCTTGTCCCCTAGCGGGAGCGCAGATACGCAGTATTTT	many	16	TRBD2	TRBV5-1	TRBJ2-3
CASSVFGGSFDTQYF	TGTGCCAGCAGCGTATTCGGAGGGAGTTTTGATACGCAGTATTTT	few	15	.	TRBV7-6	TRBJ2-3
CASSVGDSRPDEQYF	TGTGCCAGCAGCGTAGGTGATAGCAGGCCGGACGAGCAGTACTTC	.	15	.	TRBV9	TRBJ2-7
CASSLADSTDTQYF	TGTGCCAGCAGCTTAGCGGACTCCACAGATACGCAGTATTTT	.	14	.	TRBV11-2	TRBJ2-3
CASSFAGTEAFF	TGTGCCAGCAGTTTTGCCGGGACTGAAGCTTTCTTT	.	12	.	TRBV7-8	TRBJ1-1
CSARGLRQGRTDTQYF	TGCAGTGCTAGGGGGCTAAGACAGGGGCGCACAGATACGCAGTATTTT	many	16	TRBD1	TRBV20-1	TRBJ2-3
CASSLVPGQGNEQFF	TGTGCCAGCAGCCTTGTCCCGGGACAGGGGAATGAGCAGTTCTTC	.	15	TRBD1	TRBV3-1	TRBJ2-1
CASSQPGNQPQHF	TGTGCCAGCAGTCAACCAGGGAATCAGCCCCAGCATTTT	.	13	.	TRBV6-2/TRBV6-3	TRBJ1-5
CASSPSGLFSDEQFF	TGCGCCAGCAGTCCCTCTGGACTATTTTCCGATGAGCAGTTCTTC	many	15	.	TRBV10-1	TRBJ2-1
CASLPPGIQETQYF	TGTGCCAGCCTTCCGCCAGGGATCCAAGAGACCCAGTACTTC	many	14	.	TRBV5-6	TRBJ2-5
CASSLVVQDNEQFF	TGCGCCAGCAGCTTGGTGGTCCAAGACAATGAGCAGTTCTTC	.	14	.	TRBV5-1	TRBJ2-1
CASSGGLSTDTQYF	TGTGCCAGCAGCGGGGGACTTAGCACAGATACGCAGTATTTT	few	14	.	TRBV5-6	TRBJ2-3
CASSYQTSGSPYEQYF	TGTGCCAGCAGTTACCAGACTAGCGGGAGCCCCTACGAGCAGTACTTC	few	16	TRBD2	TRBV6-2/TRBV6-3	TRBJ2-7
CASSNAQGTEAFF	TGTGCCAGTAGTAACGCCCAGGGCACTGAAGCTTTCTTT	.	13	.	TRBV19	TRBJ1-1
CASTLDMAQNIQYF	TGTGCCAGCACCCTGGATATGGCTCAAAACATTCAGTACTTC	few	14	.	TRBV2	TRBJ2-4
CSARDVKGAGNEQYF	TGCAGTGCTAGAGATGTAAAGGGAGCGGGCAACGAGCAGTACTTC	.	15	.	TRBV20-1	TRBJ2-7